This entry lists 24 T cell receptor beta chains sequenced from one sample in a study of T cell responses to AZD1222 COVID-19 vaccine. Sequencing used immunoSEQ multiplex PCR; TCRdb keeps in-frame clones, though not all of them. The sample has approximately 180,000 clones, 87% seen once. Sequencing was performed on peripheral blood, taken on day 0 of AZD1222 vaccination. The receptors here all came from an adult in good health.

The V gene is TRBV24-1, the J gene TRBJ2-1, with TRBD2 matching over 12 bases. After removal of 3 bases from V and 7 bases from J, the junction contained 9 bases not matched to a gene. CDR3 length: 17 residues. Germline CDR1 reads KGHDR; CDR2 reads SFDVKD. In DNA, the CDR3 is TGTGCCACCAGTGATCTCCTAGCGGGAGGGCCTATAAATGAGCAGTTCTTC. Its translation is CATSDLLAGGPINEQFF.

V and J are TRBV25-1 and TRBJ2-7; D is unclear. Germline CDR1 is MGHDK and CDR2 is SYGVNS. Trimming cost V 7 bases and J 3 bases, with 16 bases left between them. This CDR3 comprises 14 residues. The CDR3 region is CASKTQGPNYEQYF. The CDR3 DNA reads as TGTGCCAGCAAGACTCAAGGGCCCAACTACGAGCAGTACTTC.

This chain joins TRBV5-1 and TRBJ2-2; 8 bases map to TRBD2. Germline V gives CDR1 SGHRS, CDR2 YFSETQ. The CDR3 is made up of 15 amino acids. V dropped 5 bases and J dropped 5; count of bases not matched to a gene: 8. CDR3 region: CASRGSGISTGELFF. Written as DNA, the CDR3 is TGCGCCAGCAGAGGTAGCGGGATTTCAACCGGGGAGCTGTTTTTT.

This chain uses TRBV7-6 with TRBJ2-1; TRBD2 might be the D (5 bases). CDR3 length: 15 amino acids. Germline V gene data show CDR1 as SGHVS and CDR2 as FNYEAQ. V shed 1 base and J shed 9 bases, with 16 bases lying between them. In DNA, the CDR3 is TGTGCCAGCAGCTTAGGGGAGAGACCGGTGGGTGAGCAGTTCTTC. Its translation: CASSLGERPVGEQFF.

The rearrangement joins TRBV28 to TRBJ2-7; 9 bases map to TRBD2. From germline, CDR1 is MDHEN and CDR2 SYDVKM. V gave up 3 bases and J gave up 2 bases; unmatched junction bases: 5. The CDR3 length is 15 residues. The CDR3: CASSFSGSVPYEQYF. The CDR3 DNA sequence: TGTGCCAGCAGTTTTAGCGGGAGTGTCCCCTACGAGCAGTACTTC.

V gene TRBV10-2 combines with J gene TRBJ2-5; TRBD2 agrees at 7 bases. There are 16 residues in the CDR3. V was pared by 2 bases and J by 3 bases, with 9 bases of the junction left unmatched. Per germline, CDR1 WSHSY and CDR2 SAAADI. The CDR3 loop reads CASSEGLAVLEETQYF. Here the CDR3 DNA reads TGCGCCAGCAGTGAGGGGCTAGCGGTATTAGAAGAGACCCAGTACTTC.

The chain combines TRBV19 with TRBJ2-1; 16 bases align to TRBD2. V lost 7 bases and J lost 8; bases outside the gene matches: 5. The CDR3 is made up of 15 amino acids. The germline V gene has CDR1 LNHDA and CDR2 SQIVND (reference sequence). In nucleotides, the CDR3 is TGTGCCAGTACTCCCGGGACTAGCGGGAGGGATGAGCAGTTCTTC. It specifies CASTPGTSGRDEQFF.

The chain has TRBV2 and TRBJ1-3; D not resolved. This CDR3 is 16 amino acids long. V shed 6 bases and J shed 1 base, with 16 bases lying between them. Germline V gene lookup returns CDR1 SNHLY and CDR2 FYNNEI. CDR3 nucleotide sequence: TGTGCCAGCAGGGGCGGGGATCCAGATTCTGGAAACACCATATATTTT. This sequence encodes CASRGGDPDSGNTIYF.

The chain joins TRBV6-5 to TRBJ1-5, with no clear D. CDR1 and CDR2 (germline): MNHEY, SVGAGI. The CDR3 consists of 16 residues. V was cut by 0 bases and J by 0 bases, with 9 bases left in between. The CDR3 nucleotides read TGTGCCAGCAGTTACTCGGGATTCGATAGCAATCAGCCCCAGCATTTT. Translation: CASSYSGFDSNQPQHF.

The chain employs TRBV20-1 and TRBJ1-6, with D perhaps matching TRBD1 (5 bases). This CDR3 has 12 amino acids. Germline V gene data show CDR1 as DFQATT and CDR2 as SNEGSKA (reference sequence). Trimming took 6 bases from V and 7 from J, leaving 10 bases between them. The CDR3 DNA follows: TGCAGTGCCAGTAGGGGAAATTCACCCCTCCACTTT. Its translation: CSASRGNSPLHF.

This chain uses TRBV4-1 with TRBJ1-2, with 9 bases aligning to TRBD1. The V gene end was trimmed by 5 bases and the J gene end by 3 bases; junction bases not matched to a gene: 10. This CDR3 has 16 amino acids. Germline V lookup: CDR1 MGHRA, CDR2 YSYEKL. For the CDR3, the DNA is TGCGCCAGCAGCTGGTCAACAGGGGGCGTAGACTATGGCTACACCTTC. Its translation is CASSWSTGGVDYGYTF.

The CDR3 here is CASSIGSNTEAFF. As DNA, the CDR3 is TGTGCCAGTAGTATCGGGAGTAACACTGAAGCTTTCTTT. The V gene is TRBV19, the J gene TRBJ1-1; D gene uncertain. The V end was cut by 3 bases, the J end by 2 bases, with 7 bases between. CDR3 size: 13 residues. Germline V gives CDR1 LNHDA, CDR2 SQIVND (reference sequence).

The V call is TRBV6-5, the J call TRBJ2-7; possibly TRBD1 or TRBD2 for D (5 bases each). The CDR3 totals 14 residues. Germline V gene data show CDR1 as MNHEY and CDR2 as SVGAGI. The V end lost 6 bases, the J end lost 7 bases, and 19 bases lay between the germline ends. CDR3 loop: CASRRDGGAEEQYF. In DNA form, the CDR3 reads TGTGCCAGCAGAAGGGACGGCGGAGCGGAGGAGCAGTACTTC.

V usage is TRBV5-1 and J usage is TRBJ2-2; D remains ambiguous. Looked up from germline, CDR1 is SGHRS and CDR2 is YFSETQ. CDR3 length equals 16 residues. V was cut by 4 bases and J by 0 bases, with 13 bases left in between. CDR3 nucleotide sequence: TGCGCCAGCAGCCCCCGTTGGCCGACGAACACCGGGGAGCTGTTTTTT. This sequence encodes CASSPRWPTNTGELFF.

The chain joins TRBV19 to TRBJ2-1, with 7 bases matching TRBD2. In germline, CDR1 is LNHDA, CDR2 SQIVND (reference sequence). The ends lost 8 bases at V and 3 bases at J; junction bases unmatched: 10. The CDR3 runs to 15 residues. CDR3 region: CASPQEKRGYNEQFF. CDR3 nucleotides: TGTGCCAGTCCGCAGGAAAAGCGGGGCTACAATGAGCAGTTCTTC.

This clone appeared once. The J gene is TRBJ2-7, the V gene TRBV11-2; D is uncertain. CDR1 SGHAT and CDR2 FQNNGV come from the germline V gene. The V gene lost 5 bases and the J gene lost 3 bases, with 5 bases spanning the gap. There are 11 residues in the CDR3. The CDR3: CASSTYYEQYF. The CDR3 coding sequence is TGTGCCAGCAGCACCTACTACGAGCAGTACTTC.

This chain links TRBV18 with TRBJ1-5; TRBD1 aligns across 7 bases. Trimming removed 1 base from V and 4 bases from J; junction bases left unmatched: 7. The CDR3 totals 16 residues. CDR1 and CDR2 from the germline V gene are KGHSH and LQKENI. CDR3 region: CASSPQGAGVNQPQHF. The CDR3 coding sequence is TGTGCCAGCTCACCACAGGGGGCCGGTGTAAATCAGCCCCAGCATTTT.

This chain links TRBV6-5 with TRBJ1-1; D remains unclear. With 2 bases removed from V and 1 base from J, the gap between germline ends came to 14 bases. In germline, CDR1 is MNHEY, CDR2 SVGAGI. This CDR3 has 16 amino acids. CDR3 in DNA: TGTGCCAGCAGTTACCCCCCAGGAGTCCAGAACACTGAAGCTTTCTTT. This translates into CASSYPPGVQNTEAFF.

This chain's CDR3 is CASSLLAGDNEQYF. The DNA of the CDR3 is TGTGCCAGCAGCCTTCTCGCGGGAGATAACGAGCAGTACTTC. The chain joins TRBV6-4 to TRBJ2-7; 7 bases agree with TRBD2. Germline CDR1 MRHNA, CDR2 SNTAGT. The CDR3 loop spans 14 amino acids. Unmatched junction bases numbered 10, after V lost 6 bases and J lost 5 bases.

The V call is TRBV4-2, the J call TRBJ2-7; TRBD2 matches at 7 bases. The length of the CDR3 is 16 residues. V shed 3 bases, J shed 0 bases, and the junction held 8 bases outside the gene matches. Germline CDR1 and CDR2: LGHNA and YNFKEQ. The DNA for the CDR3 is TGTGCCAGCAGCCAGAGCACCGGGACTACCTCCTACGAGCAGTACTTC. This gives the protein CASSQSTGTTSYEQYF.

The chain uses TRBV15 and TRBJ1-6, with D possibly being TRBD1 (6 bases). V was cut by 0 bases and J by 7 bases, with 13 bases left in between. Germline V gene sequence: CDR1 LNHNV, CDR2 YYDKDF (reference sequence). The length of the CDR3 is 16 residues. The CDR3 region has the DNA TGTGCCACCAGCAGAGACTCAACAGGGACGAATTCACCCCTCCACTTT. Amino acids: CATSRDSTGTNSPLHF.

The genes are TRBV19 and TRBJ1-2, with 9 bases matching TRBD1. CDR1 LNHDA and CDR2 SQIVND come from the germline V gene (reference sequence). Trimming removed 5 bases from V and 8 bases from J; junction bases left unmatched: 15. The CDR3 spans 16 residues. The CDR3 nucleotides are TGTGCCAGTAGTTCGGACAGGGGCTTGAACGTTGCCGGCTACACCTTC. This encodes CASSSDRGLNVAGYTF.

The chain uses TRBV7-8 and TRBJ1-5; 9 nucleotides match TRBD1. Germline loops: CDR1 SGHVS, CDR2 FQNEAQ. CDR3 length: 17 amino acids. Germline trimming cut 5 bases from V and 7 bases from J; bases unmatched to any gene: 15. In nucleotides, the CDR3 is TGTGCCAGCAGCAGTAATTCCGGGACAGGGTATCAGCAGCCCCAGCATTTT. It codes for CASSSNSGTGYQQPQHF. The whole variable domain, filled in from reference TRBV7-8 and TRBJ1-5, reads GAGVSQSPRYKVAKRGQDVALRCDPISGHVSLFWYQQALGQGPEFLTYFQNEAQLDKSGLPSDRFFAERPEGSVSTLKIQRTQQEDSAVYLCASSSNSGTGYQQPQHFGDGTRLSIL.

The gene calls are TRBV21-1 and TRBJ2-7; TRBD1 was called by the table and not checked on the DNA. TRBV21-1 is designated a pseudogene. CDR3 length: 12 amino acids. CDR3 coding DNA: TGTGCCAGCAGCCTAACCCGGGACAGCCAGTACTTC. Translating gives CASSLTRDSQYF.